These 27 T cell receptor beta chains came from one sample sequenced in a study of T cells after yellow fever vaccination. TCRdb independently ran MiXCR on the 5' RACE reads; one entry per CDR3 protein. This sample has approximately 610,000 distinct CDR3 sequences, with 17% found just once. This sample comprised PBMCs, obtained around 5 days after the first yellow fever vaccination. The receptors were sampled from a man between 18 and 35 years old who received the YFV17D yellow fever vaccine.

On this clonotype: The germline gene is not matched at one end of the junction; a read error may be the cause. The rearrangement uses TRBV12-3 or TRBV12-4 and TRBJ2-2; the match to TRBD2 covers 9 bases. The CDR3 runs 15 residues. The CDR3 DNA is TGTGCCGGCAGCACCAGCGGGGGGATCACCGGGGAGCTGTTTTTT. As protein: CAGSTSGGITGELFF.

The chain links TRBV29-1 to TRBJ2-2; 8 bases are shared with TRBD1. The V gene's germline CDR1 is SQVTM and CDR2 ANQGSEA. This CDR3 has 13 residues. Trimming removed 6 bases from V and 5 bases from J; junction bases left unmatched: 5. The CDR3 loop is CSVRTGMTGELFF. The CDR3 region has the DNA TGCAGCGTCCGGACAGGGATGACCGGGGAGCTGTTTTTT.

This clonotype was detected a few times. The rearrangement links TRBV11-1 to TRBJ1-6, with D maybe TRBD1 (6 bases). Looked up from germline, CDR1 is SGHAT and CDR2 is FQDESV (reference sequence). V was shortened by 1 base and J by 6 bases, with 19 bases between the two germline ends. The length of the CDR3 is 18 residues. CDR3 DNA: TGTGCCAGCAGCTTAGGCCTTGCCCGAACAGGGACTAATTCACCCCTCCACTTT. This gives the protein CASSLGLARTGTNSPLHF.

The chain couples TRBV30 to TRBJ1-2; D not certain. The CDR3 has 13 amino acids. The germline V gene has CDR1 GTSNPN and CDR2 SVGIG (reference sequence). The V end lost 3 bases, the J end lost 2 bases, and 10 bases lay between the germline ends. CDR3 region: CAWSIGSNYGYTF. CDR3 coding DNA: TGTGCCTGGAGCATCGGTAGCAACTATGGCTACACCTTC.

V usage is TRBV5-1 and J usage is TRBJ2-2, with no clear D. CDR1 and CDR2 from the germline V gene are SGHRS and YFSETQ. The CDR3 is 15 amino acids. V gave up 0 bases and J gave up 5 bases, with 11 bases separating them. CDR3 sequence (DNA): TGCGCCAGCAGCTTGGGACACACCCAAACCGGGGAGCTGTTTTTT. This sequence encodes CASSLGHTQTGELFF.

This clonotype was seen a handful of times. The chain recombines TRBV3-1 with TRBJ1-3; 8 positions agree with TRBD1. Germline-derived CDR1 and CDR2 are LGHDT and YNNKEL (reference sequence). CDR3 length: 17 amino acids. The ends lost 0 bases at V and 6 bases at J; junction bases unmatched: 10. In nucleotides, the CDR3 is TGTGCCAGCAGCCAAGAAGAAACGGCGACAGGGGTAAACACCATATATTTT. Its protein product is CASSQEETATGVNTIYF.

As DNA, the CDR3 is TGTGCCAGCAGCTTCGCCCTATTTAAGGACACTGAAGCTTTCTTT. Protein sequence: CASSFALFKDTEAFF. The chain has TRBV7-2 and TRBJ1-1; D gene ambiguous. CDR1 is SGHTA and CDR2 is FQGNSA in the germline V gene. This CDR3 comprises 15 residues. V lost 3 bases to trimming and J lost 3 bases, with 14 bases between them. Filled out from reference TRBV7-2 and TRBJ1-1, the complete variable domain reads GAGVSQSPSNKVTEKGKDVELRCDPISGHTALYWYRQSLGQGLEFLIYFQGNSAPDKSGLPSDRFSAERTGGSVSTLTIQRTQQEDSAVYLCASSFALFKDTEAFFGQGTRLTVV.

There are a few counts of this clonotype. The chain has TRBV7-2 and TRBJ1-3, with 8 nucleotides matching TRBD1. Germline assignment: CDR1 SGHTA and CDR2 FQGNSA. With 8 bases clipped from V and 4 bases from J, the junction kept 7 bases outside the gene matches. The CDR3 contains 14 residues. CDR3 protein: CASGQGAIGNTIYF. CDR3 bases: TGTGCCAGCGGGCAGGGGGCAATCGGAAACACCATATATTTT.

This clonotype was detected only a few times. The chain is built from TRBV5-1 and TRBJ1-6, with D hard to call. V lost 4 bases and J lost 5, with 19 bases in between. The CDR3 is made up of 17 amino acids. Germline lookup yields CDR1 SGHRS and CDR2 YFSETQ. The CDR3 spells CASSPTLKGYDNSPLHF. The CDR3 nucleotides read TGCGCCAGCAGCCCCACCCTAAAAGGCTACGATAATTCACCCCTCCACTTT. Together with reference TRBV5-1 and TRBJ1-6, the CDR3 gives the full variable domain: KAGVTQTPRYLIKTRGQQVTLSCSPISGHRSVSWYQQTPGQGLQFLFEYFSETQRNKGNFPGRFSGRQFSNSRSEMNVSTLELGDSALYLCASSPTLKGYDNSPLHFGNGTRLTVT.

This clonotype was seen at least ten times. The CDR3 reads CASSFGVWGRGHGGRTDTQYF. The CDR3 bases are TGTGCCAGCAGTTTCGGTGTGTGGGGCAGGGGGCACGGGGGCCGGACAGATACGCAGTATTTT. The chain combines TRBV12-3 or TRBV12-4 with TRBJ2-3; TRBD1 agrees at 8 bases. This CDR3 is built from 21 residues. Losses at the gene ends were 3 bases for V and 3 bases for J; bases not matched to a gene: 23.

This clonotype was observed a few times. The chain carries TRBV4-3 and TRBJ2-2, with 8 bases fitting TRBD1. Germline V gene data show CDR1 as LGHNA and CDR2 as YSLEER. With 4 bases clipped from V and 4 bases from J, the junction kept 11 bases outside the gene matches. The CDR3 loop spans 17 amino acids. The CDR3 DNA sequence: TGCGCCAGCAGCCGACCTAGACAGGGGCTCTCCACCGGGGAGCTGTTTTTT. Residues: CASSRPRQGLSTGELFF.

The CDR3 DNA reads as TGTGCCAGCAGCGTAGGACAGGGGGCTCAGCCCCAGCATTTT. This sequence encodes CASSVGQGAQPQHF. The V and J genes are TRBV9 and TRBJ1-5, with 10 positions matching TRBD1. V shed 0 bases and J 6 bases; nucleotides not matched to a gene: 0. The germline gives CDR1 SGDLS, CDR2 YYNGEE. The CDR3 has 14 amino acids.

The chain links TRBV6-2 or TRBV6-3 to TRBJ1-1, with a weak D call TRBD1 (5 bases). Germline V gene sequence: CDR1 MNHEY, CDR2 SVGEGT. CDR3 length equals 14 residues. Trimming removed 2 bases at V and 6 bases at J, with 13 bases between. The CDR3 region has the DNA TGTGCCAGCAGTTACGGGGGGAGTGTCCCTGAAGCTTTCTTT. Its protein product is CASSYGGSVPEAFF.

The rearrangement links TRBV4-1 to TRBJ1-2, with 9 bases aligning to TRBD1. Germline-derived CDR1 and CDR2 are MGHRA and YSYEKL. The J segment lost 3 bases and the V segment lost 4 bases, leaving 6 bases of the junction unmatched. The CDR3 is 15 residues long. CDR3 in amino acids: CASSRQQGADYGYTF. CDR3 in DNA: TGCGCCAGCAGCCGACAACAGGGGGCCGACTATGGCTACACCTTC.

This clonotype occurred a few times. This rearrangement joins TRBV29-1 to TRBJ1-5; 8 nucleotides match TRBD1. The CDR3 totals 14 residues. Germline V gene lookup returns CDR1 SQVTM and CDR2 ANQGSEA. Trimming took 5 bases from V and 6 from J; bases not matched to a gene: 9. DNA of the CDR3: TGCAGCGTTATGTCGACAGGGGCGGGTCAGCCCCAGCATTTT. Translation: CSVMSTGAGQPQHF.

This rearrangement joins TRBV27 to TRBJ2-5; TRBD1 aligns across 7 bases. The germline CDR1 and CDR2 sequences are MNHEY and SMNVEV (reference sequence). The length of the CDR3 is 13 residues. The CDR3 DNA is TGTGCAACTAAGGGGGACAGTCAAGAGACCCAGTACTTC. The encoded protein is CATKGDSQETQYF.

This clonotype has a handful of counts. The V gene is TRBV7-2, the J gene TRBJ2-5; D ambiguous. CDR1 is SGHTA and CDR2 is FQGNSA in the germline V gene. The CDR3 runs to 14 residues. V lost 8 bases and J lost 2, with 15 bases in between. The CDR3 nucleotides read TGTGCCAGCCGGCCAGGCTTAAGGCAAGAGACCCAGTACTTC. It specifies CASRPGLRQETQYF.

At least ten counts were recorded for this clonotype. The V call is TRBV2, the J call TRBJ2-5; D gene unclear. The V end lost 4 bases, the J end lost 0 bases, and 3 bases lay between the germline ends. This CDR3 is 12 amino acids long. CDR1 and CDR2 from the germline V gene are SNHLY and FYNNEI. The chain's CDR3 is CASSAYQETQYF. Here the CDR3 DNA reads TGTGCCAGCAGTGCGTACCAAGAGACCCAGTACTTC. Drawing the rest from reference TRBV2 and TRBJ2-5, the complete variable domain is EPEVTQTPSHQVTQMGQEVILRCVPISNHLYFYWYRQILGQKVEFLVSFYNNEISEKSEIFDDQFSVERPDGSNFTLKIRSTKLEDSAMYFCASSAYQETQYFGPGTRLLVL.

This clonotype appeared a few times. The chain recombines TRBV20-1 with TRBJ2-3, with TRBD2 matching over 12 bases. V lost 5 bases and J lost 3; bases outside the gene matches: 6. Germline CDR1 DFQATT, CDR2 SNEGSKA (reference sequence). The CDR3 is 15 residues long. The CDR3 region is CSAHPSGGATDTQYF. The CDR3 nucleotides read TGCAGTGCTCACCCTAGCGGGGGGGCGACAGATACGCAGTATTTT.

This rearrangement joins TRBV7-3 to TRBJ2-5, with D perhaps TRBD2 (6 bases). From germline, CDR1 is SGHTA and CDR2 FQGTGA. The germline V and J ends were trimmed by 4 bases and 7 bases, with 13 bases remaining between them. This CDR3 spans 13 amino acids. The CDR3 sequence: CASSYGTGSTQYF. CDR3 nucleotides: TGTGCCAGCAGCTACGGGACTGGTTCGACCCAGTACTTC.

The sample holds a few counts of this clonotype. In nucleotides, the CDR3 is TGTGCCAGCAGCTTAGGTCCAGGAACTATCTATGGCTACACCTTC. Its translation is CASSLGPGTIYGYTF. The V gene is TRBV7-2, the J gene TRBJ1-2; D unresolved. This CDR3 has 15 residues. CDR1 SGHTA and CDR2 FQGNSA come from the germline V gene. The V and J ends lost 1 base and 4 bases respectively, with 13 bases between them.

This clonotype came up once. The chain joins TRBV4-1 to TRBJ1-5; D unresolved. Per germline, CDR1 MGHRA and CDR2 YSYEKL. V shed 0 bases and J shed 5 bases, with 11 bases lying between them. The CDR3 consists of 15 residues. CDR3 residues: CASSQEGSLHQPQHF. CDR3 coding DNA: TGCGCCAGCAGCCAAGAAGGCAGCCTTCATCAGCCCCAGCATTTT.

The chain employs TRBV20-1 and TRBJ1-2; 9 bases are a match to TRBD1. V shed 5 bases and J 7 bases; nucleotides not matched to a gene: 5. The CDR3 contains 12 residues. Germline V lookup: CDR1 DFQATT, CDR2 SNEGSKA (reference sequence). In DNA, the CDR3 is TGCAGTGCTTACAGGGGGCACAGTGGCTACACCTTC. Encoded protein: CSAYRGHSGYTF.

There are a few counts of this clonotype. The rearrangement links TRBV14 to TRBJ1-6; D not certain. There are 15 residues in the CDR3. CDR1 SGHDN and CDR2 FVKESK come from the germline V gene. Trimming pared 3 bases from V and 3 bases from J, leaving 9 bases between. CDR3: CASSHEAYYNSPLHF. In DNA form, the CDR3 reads TGTGCCAGCAGCCACGAAGCTTACTATAATTCACCCCTCCACTTT. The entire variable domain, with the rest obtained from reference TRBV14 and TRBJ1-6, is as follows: EAGVTQFPSHSVIEKGQTVTLRCDPISGHDNLYWYRRVMGKEIKFLLHFVKESKQDESGMPNNRFLAERTGGTYSTLKVQPAELEDSGVYFCASSHEAYYNSPLHFGNGTRLTVT.

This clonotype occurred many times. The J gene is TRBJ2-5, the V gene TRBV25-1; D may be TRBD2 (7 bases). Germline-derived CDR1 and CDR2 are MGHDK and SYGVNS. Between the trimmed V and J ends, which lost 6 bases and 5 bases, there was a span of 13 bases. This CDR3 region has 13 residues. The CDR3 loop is CASSQGGAETQYF. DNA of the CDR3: TGTGCCAGCAGCCAAGGGGGGGCTGAGACCCAGTACTTC.

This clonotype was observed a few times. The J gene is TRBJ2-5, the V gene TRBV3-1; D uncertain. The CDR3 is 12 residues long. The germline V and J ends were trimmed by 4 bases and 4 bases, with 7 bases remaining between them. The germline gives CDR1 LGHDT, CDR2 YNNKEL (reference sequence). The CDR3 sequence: CASSRAVETQYF. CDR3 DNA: TGTGCCAGCAGCCGTGCAGTAGAGACCCAGTACTTC.

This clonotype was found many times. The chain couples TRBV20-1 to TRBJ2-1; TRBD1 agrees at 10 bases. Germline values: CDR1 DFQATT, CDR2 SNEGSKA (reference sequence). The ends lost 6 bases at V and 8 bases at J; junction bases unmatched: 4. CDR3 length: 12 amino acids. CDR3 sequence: CSAGGQGHEQFF. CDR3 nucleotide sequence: TGCAGTGCGGGGGGACAGGGGCATGAGCAGTTCTTC.